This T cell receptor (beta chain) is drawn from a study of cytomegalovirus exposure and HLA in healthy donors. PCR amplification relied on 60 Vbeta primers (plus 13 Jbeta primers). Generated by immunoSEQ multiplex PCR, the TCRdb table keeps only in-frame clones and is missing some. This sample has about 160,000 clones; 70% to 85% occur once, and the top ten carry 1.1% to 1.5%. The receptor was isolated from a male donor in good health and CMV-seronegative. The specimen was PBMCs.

The CDR3 loop reads CASSLGGGNYGYTF. The DNA of the CDR3 is TGTGCCAGCAGCTTAGGGGGAGGAAACTATGGCTACACCTTC. J is TRBJ1-2 and V is TRBV7-2; the D is unclear. The germline V gene encodes CDR1 SGHTA and CDR2 FQGNSA. V lost 1 base and J lost 2, with 8 bases in between. The CDR3 runs to 14 residues.